The subject of this entry is one T cell receptor (beta chain). Profiled with immunoSEQ multiplex PCR; TCRdb holds only in-frame clones, not every one. Of about 150,000 clones listed, approximately 80% are singletons. This entry is derived from a study of cytotoxic CD8 clonotypes in ibrutinib-treated CLL. Germline CDR1 reads GTSNPN; CDR2 reads SVGIG (reference sequence). The CDR3 sequence is 11 residues long. With 5 bases removed from V and 3 bases from J, the gap between germline ends came to 8 bases. The sequencing here drew on PBMCs, taken after 24 months of ibrutinib treatment. The chain employs TRBV30 and TRBJ2-7, with no clear D. The TCR was taken from a human donor with chronic lymphocytic leukemia. Written as DNA, the CDR3 is TGTGCCTGGGGTACTCTCTACGAGCAGTACTTC. Translation gives CAWGTLYEQYF.